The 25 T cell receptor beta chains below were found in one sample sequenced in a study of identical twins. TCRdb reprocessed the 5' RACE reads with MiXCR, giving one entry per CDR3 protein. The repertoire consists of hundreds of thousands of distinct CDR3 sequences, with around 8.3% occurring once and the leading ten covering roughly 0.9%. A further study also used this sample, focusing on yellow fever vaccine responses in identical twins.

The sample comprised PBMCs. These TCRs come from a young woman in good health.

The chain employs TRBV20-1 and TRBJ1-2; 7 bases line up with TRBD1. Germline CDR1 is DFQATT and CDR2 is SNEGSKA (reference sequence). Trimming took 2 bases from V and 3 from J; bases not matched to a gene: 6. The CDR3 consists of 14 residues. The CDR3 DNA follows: TGCAGTGCTAGAAGACAGGGTGTAGACTATGGCTACACCTTC. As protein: CSARRQGVDYGYTF.

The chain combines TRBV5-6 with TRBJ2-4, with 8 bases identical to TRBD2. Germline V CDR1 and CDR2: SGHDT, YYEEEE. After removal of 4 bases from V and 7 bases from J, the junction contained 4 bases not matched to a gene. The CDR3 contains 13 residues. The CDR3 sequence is CASSISGENIQYF. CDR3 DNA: TGTGCCAGCAGCATTAGCGGGGAGAACATTCAGTACTTC.

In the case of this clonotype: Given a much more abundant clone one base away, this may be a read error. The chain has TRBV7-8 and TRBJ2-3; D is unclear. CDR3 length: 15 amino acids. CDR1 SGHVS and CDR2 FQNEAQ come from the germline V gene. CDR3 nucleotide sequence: TGTGCCAGCAGCTTAGCGCCCACCCGCACAGATTCGCAGTATTTT. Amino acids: CASSLAPTRTDSQYF.

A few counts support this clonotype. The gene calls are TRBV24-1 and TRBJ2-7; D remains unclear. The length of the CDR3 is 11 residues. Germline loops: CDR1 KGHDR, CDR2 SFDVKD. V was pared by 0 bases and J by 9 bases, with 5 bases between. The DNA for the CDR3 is TGTGCCACCAGTGATTTGGGACCGCAGTACTTC. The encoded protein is CATSDLGPQYF.

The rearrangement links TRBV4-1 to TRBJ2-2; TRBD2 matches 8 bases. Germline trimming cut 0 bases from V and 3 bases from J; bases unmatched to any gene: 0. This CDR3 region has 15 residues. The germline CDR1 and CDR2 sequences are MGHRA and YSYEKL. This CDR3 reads CASSQERGDTGELFF. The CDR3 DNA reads TGCGCCAGCAGCCAAGAGCGGGGGGACACCGGGGAGCTGTTTTTT.

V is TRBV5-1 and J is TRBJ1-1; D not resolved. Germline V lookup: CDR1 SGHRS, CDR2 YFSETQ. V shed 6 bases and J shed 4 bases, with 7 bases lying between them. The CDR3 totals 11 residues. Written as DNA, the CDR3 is TGCGCCAGCAATTTGGGCACTGAAGCTTTCTTT. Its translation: CASNLGTEAFF.

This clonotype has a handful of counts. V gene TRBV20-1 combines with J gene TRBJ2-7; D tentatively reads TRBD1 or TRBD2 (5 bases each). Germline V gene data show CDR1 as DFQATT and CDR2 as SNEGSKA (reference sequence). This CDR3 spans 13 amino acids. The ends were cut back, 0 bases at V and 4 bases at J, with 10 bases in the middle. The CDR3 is CSARDLGEYEQYF. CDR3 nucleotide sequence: TGCAGTGCTAGAGATCTAGGGGAGTACGAGCAGTACTTC.

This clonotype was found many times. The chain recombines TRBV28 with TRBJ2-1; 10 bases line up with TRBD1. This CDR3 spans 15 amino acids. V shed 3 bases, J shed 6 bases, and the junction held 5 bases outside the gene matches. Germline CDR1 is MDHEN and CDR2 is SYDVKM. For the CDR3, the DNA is TGTGCCAGCAGTTTCTTCGGGACAGGGGTCAATGAGCAGTTCTTC. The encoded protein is CASSFFGTGVNEQFF.

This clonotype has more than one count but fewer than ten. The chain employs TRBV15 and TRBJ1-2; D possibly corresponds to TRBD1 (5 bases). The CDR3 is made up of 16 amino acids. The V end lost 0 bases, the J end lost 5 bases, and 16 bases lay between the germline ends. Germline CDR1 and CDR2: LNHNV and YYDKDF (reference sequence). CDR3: CATSRDVGTGLYGYTF. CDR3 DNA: TGTGCCACCAGCAGAGATGTTGGTACAGGTCTGTATGGCTACACCTTC.

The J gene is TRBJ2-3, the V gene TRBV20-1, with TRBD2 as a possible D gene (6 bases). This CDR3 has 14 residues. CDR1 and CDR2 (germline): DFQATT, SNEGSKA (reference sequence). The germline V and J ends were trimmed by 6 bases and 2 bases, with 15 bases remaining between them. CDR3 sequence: CSALDYPFTDTQYF. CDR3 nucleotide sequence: TGCAGTGCCCTGGACTACCCCTTCACAGATACGCAGTATTTT.

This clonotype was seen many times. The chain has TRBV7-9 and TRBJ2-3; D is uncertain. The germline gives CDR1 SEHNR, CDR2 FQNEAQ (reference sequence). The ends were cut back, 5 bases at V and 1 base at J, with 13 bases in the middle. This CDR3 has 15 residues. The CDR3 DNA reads TGTGCCAGCAGCGAAGGACCGATCGGCACAGATACGCAGTATTTT. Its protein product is CASSEGPIGTDTQYF.

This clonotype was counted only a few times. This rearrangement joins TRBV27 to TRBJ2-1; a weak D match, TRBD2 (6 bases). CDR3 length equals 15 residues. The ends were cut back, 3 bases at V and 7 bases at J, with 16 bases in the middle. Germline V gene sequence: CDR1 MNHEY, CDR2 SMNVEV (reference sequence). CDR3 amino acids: CASSFGVGSGNEQFF. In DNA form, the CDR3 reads TGTGCCAGCAGTTTTGGGGTCGGGAGCGGGAATGAGCAGTTCTTC.

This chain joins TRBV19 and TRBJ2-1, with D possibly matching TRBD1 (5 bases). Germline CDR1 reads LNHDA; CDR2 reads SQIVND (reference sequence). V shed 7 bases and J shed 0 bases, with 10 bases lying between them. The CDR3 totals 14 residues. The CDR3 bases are TGTGCCAGTACTCAGGGATCCTCCTACAATGAGCAGTTCTTC. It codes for CASTQGSSYNEQFF.

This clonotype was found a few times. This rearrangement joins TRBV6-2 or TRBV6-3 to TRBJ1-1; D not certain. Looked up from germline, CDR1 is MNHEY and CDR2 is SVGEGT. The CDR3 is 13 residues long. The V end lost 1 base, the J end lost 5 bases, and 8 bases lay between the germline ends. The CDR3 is CASSYFEGTEAFF. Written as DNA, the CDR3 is TGTGCCAGCAGTTACTTTGAGGGAACTGAAGCTTTCTTT.

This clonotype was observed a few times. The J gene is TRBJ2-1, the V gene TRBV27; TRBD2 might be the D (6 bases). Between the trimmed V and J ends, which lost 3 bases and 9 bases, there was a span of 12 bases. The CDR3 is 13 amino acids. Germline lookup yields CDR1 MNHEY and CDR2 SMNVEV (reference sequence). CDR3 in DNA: TGTGCCAGCAGTTTGGGTCGGGGGATTGAGCAGTTCTTC. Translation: CASSLGRGIEQFF.

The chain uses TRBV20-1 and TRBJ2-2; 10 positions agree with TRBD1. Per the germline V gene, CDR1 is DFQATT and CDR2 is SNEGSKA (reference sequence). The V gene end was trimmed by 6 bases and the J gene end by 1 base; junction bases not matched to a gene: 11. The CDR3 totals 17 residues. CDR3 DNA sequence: TGCAGTGCCTTTGGACAGGGGGTTGGAAGGAACACCGGGGAGCTGTTTTTT. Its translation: CSAFGQGVGRNTGELFF.

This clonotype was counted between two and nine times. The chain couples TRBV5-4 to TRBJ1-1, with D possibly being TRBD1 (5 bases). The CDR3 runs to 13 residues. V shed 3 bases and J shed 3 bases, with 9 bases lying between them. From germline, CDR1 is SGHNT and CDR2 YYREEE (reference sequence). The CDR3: CASSWGVDTEAFF. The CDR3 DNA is TGTGCCAGCAGCTGGGGGGTGGACACTGAAGCTTTCTTT.

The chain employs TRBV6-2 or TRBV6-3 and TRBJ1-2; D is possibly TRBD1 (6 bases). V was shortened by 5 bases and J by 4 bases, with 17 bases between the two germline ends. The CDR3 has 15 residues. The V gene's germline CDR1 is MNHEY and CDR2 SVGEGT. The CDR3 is CASSQQGPTIYGYTF. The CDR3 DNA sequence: TGTGCCAGCAGTCAACAGGGTCCCACGATCTATGGCTACACCTTC.

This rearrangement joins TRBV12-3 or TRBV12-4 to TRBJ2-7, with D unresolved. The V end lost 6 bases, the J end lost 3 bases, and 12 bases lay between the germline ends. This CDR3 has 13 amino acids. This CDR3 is CASSLDDFYEQYF. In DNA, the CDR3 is TGTGCCAGCAGCCTAGACGACTTCTACGAGCAGTACTTC.

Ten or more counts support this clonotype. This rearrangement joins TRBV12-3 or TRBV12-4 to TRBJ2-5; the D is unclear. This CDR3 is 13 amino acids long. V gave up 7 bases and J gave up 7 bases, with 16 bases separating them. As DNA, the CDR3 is TGTGCCAGCAACACCGGACCTGAACGGACCCAGTACTTC. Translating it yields CASNTGPERTQYF.

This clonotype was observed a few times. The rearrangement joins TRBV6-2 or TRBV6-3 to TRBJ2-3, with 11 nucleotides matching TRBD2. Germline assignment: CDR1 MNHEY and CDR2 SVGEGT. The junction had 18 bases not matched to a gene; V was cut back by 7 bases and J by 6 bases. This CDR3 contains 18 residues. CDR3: CASMTLAGGPGRSDTQYF. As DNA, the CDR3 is TGTGCCAGCATGACATTAGCGGGAGGGCCTGGACGGAGCGATACGCAGTATTTT.

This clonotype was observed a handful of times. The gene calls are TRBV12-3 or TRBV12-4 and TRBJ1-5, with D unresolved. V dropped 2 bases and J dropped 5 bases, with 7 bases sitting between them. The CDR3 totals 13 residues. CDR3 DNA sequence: TGTGCCAGCAGTTTAAGATCAGATCAGCCCCAGCATTTT. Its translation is CASSLRSDQPQHF.

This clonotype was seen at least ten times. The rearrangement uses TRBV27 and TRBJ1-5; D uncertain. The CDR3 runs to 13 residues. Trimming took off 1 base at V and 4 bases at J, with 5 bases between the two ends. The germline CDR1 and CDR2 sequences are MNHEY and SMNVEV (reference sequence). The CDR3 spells CASSLWVNQPQHF. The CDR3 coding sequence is TGTGCCAGCAGTTTATGGGTAAATCAGCCCCAGCATTTT.

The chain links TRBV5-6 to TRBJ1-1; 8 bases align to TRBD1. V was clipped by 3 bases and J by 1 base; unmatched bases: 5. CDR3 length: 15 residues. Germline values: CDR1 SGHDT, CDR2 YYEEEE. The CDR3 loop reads CASSWLGTGNTEAFF. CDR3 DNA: TGTGCCAGCAGCTGGCTAGGGACAGGGAACACTGAAGCTTTCTTT.

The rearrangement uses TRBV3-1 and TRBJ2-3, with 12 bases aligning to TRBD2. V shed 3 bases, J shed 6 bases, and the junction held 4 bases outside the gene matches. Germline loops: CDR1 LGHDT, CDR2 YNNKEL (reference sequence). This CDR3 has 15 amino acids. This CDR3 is CASSQTSGSWDTQYF. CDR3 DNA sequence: TGTGCCAGCAGCCAGACTAGCGGGAGCTGGGATACGCAGTATTTT.